These T cell receptor beta chains were read from a single sample in a study of T cells after posttransplantation cyclophosphamide. Assay: immunoSEQ multiplex PCR; the TCRdb copy retains only in-frame clones and omits some. Of fewer than 25,000 clones listed, roughly 82% are singletons. The sequencing input was PBMCs. Receptors originate from an older woman with a blood cancer, CMV-positive, and with a related stem cell donor. The CDR3 runs from the conserved cysteine through the conserved F or W. The order of the fields is CDR3 length, V gene, D gene, J gene, clone size, CDR3 protein, CDR3 DNA. D genes are given only for firm matches. Size tells how often a clone was seen (once, few, many) or the class of an expanded clone, and some rows leave it out.

16,TRBV4-1,-,TRBJ2-1,-,CASSQEPSGSYNEQFF,TGCGCCAGCAGCCAAGAACCGAGCGGCTCCTACAATGAGCAGTTCTTC
13,TRBV2,-,TRBJ1-5,-,CASSAEYNQPQHF,TGTGCCAGCAGTGCCGAGTACAATCAGCCCCAGCATTTT
15,TRBV19,TRBD1,TRBJ2-7,-,CASSRPGQGTNEQYF,TGTGCCAGTAGCAGACCGGGACAGGGGACCAACGAGCAGTACTTC
14,TRBV16,-,TRBJ1-5,few,CASSGGGNNQPQHF,TGTGCCAGCAGCGGGGGAGGTAACAATCAGCCCCAGCATTTT
15,TRBV27,TRBD2,TRBJ2-2,-,CASSLERGYTGELFF,TGTGCCAGCAGCCTAGAGCGGGGGTACACCGGGGAGCTGTTTTTT
12,TRBV10-3,-,TRBJ2-1,-,CAIRGSRREQFF,TGTGCCATCAGGGGCAGTCGACGTGAGCAGTTCTTC
16,TRBV18,TRBD2,TRBJ2-1,-,CASSHYPGEGHNEQFF,TGTGCCAGCTCACACTACCCGGGGGAGGGCCACAATGAGCAGTTCTTC
13,TRBV10-3,TRBD2,TRBJ2-7,-,CATWAGASYEQYF,TGTGCCACCTGGGCGGGAGCCTCCTACGAGCAGTACTTC
16,TRBV4-1,-,TRBJ1-1,-,CASSQGSGGASTEAFF,TGCGCCAGCAGCCAAGGGTCGGGGGGCGCGTCTACTGAAGCTTTCTTT
15,TRBV11-2,-,TRBJ1-1,-,CASSLGARVNTEAFF,TGTGCCAGCAGCTTAGGGGCGAGGGTGAACACTGAAGCTTTCTTT
17,TRBV5-8,TRBD1,TRBJ2-1,few,CASSTRFSGTGRNEQFF,TGTGCCAGCAGCACGAGGTTCAGTGGGACAGGGCGCAATGAGCAGTTCTTC
16,TRBV19,-,TRBJ1-1,-,CASSARRQVSSTEAFF,TGTGCCAGTAGTGCGCGACGACAGGTTTCGTCCACTGAAGCTTTCTTT
14,TRBV5-1,-,TRBJ2-7,-,CASSFSPQSYEQYF,TGCGCCAGCAGCTTTAGCCCCCAGTCCTACGAGCAGTACTTC
14,TRBV11-2,TRBD1,TRBJ1-1,few,CASSSLRGRTEAFF,TGTGCCAGCAGCTCTCTTAGGGGGCGGACTGAAGCTTTCTTT
14,TRBV25-1,-,TRBJ2-3,-,CASSEGGITDTQYF,TGTGCCAGCAGTGAAGGGGGGATCACAGATACGCAGTATTTT
12,TRBV2,-,TRBJ2-3,once,CASGENTDTQYF,TGTGCCAGCGGAGAGAACACAGATACGCAGTATTTT
16,TRBV18,-,TRBJ1-3,-,CASSPLSGGDGNTIYF,TGTGCCAGCTCACCCCTCTCCGGGGGAGATGGAAACACCATATATTTT
14,TRBV7-7,-,TRBJ1-1,-,CASSLVSGGVEAFF,TGTGCTAGCAGCTTAGTTTCGGGGGGCGTTGAAGCTTTCTTT
12,TRBV2,-,TRBJ1-5,-,CASGQENQPQHF,TGTGCCAGCGGACAAGAAAACCAGCCCCAGCATTTT
10,TRBV14,-,TRBJ2-1,-,CASSHLEQFF,TGTGCCAGCAGCCATCTTGAGCAGTTCTTC
15,TRBV11-2,-,TRBJ1-1,-,CASSFVRRAKLEAFF,TGTGCCAGCAGCTTTGTCCGTAGAGCCAAACTTGAAGCTTTCTTT
16,TRBV7-9,-,TRBJ1-5,-,CASSLDGLGSNQPQHF,TGTGCCAGCAGCTTAGATGGTCTCGGGTCTAACCAGCCCCAGCATTTT
15,TRBV19,-,TRBJ2-1,-,CASSIVWSSYNEQFF,TGTGCCAGTAGTATCGTATGGAGCTCCTACAATGAGCAGTTCTTC
18,TRBV28,TRBD2,TRBJ2-1,-,CASSFSASGGFSYNEQFF,TGTGCCAGCAGTTTTTCGGCTAGCGGAGGATTCTCCTACAATGAGCAGTTCTTC
15,TRBV6-1,TRBD1,TRBJ2-7,-,CASSVTGTGSWEQYF,TGTGCCAGCAGTGTAACCGGGACAGGGAGCTGGGAGCAGTACTTC